The present T cell receptor (beta chain) was sequenced within a study of CD8 T cells in ankylosing spondylitis. This clonotype was seen many times. MiXCR, run by TCRdb on the 5' RACE reads, gives a single entry per CDR3 protein. The sample lists just under 350,000 distinct CDR3 sequences; roughly 15% were seen once. This sequence was found in a male donor with ankylosing spondylitis or in good health (not recorded which). The sample was blood, either unsorted or a sorted T cell fraction (not recorded which).

The CDR3 nucleotides read TGTGCCAGCAGCTCAACTGACCTAGGAAACACCATATATTTT. Protein: CASSSTDLGNTIYF. This chain uses TRBV11-2 with TRBJ1-3; D is unclear. Germline V gives CDR1 SGHAT, CDR2 FQNNGV. The CDR3 sequence is 14 residues long. Between the trimmed V and J ends, which lost 4 bases and 4 bases, there was a span of 11 bases.